This TCR beta chain comes out of a study of T-cell memory formation after mild COVID-19. About the research overall: Across donors, TCR clusters were largely donor specific.

This clonotype was found a few times. CDR1 is DFQATT, CDR2 SNEGSKA, per germline (reference sequence). Trimming cost V 6 bases and J 4 bases; bases outside gene matches: 5. The length of the CDR3 is 13 residues. Using its own MiXCR run on the 5' RACE reads, TCRdb lists one record per CDR3 protein. The sample yields approximately 260,000 distinct CDR3 sequences, over 15% seen once. The sample consisted of PBMCs or a T cell subset sorted from them (not recorded which). The chain joins TRBV20-1 to TRBJ2-2, with 7 nucleotides matching TRBD1. The source is a young man who had mild COVID-19 (a few samples of this study predate the infection). Cell type and time point are not known. The CDR3 sequence is CSALTGFTGELFF. Here the CDR3 DNA reads TGCAGTGCCCTGACAGGGTTCACCGGGGAGCTGTTTTTT.